This entry features one T cell receptor beta chain sequence. Its antigen is unidentified. This specimen belongs to a study of T-cell memory formation after mild COVID-19. Study-wide background: There were largely donor-specific TCR clusters. Notes on the study in general: Detection of some responders pre-infection suggested pre-existing cross-reactive memory T cells participated. Clones shrinking from day 15 to 85 showed even CD4/CD8 mixes; later expanders tilted CD4+.

A single record per CDR3 protein comes from TCRdb applying MiXCR to the 5' RACE reads. The sample consists of fewer than 700,000 distinct CDR3 sequences, 15% to 20% of them appearing once. Germline-derived CDR1 and CDR2 are SEHNR and FQNEAQ (reference sequence). The V and J ends lost 1 base and 2 bases respectively, with 16 bases between them. The CDR3 contains 17 residues. Sequenced material: PBMCs or a T cell subset sorted from them (not recorded which). The chain employs TRBV7-9 and TRBJ2-3, with D perhaps TRBD1 or TRBD2 (5 bases each). This sequence was found in an adult woman who had mild COVID-19 (a few samples of this study predate the infection). Cell type and time point are not known. This chain's CDR3 is CASSLDGGDAYTDTQYF. The CDR3 DNA follows: TGTGCCAGCAGCTTAGATGGTGGGGACGCGTACACAGATACGCAGTATTTT.